This TCR beta chain was captured in a study of patients and donors after allogeneic stem cell transplantation. Germline CDR1 and CDR2: SEHNR and FQNEAQ (reference sequence). V lost 3 bases to trimming and J lost 8 bases, with 17 bases between them. This CDR3 comprises 15 residues. TCRdb passed the RT-PCR reads through MiXCR, listing each CDR3 protein once. The sample records roughly 9,400 distinct CDR3 sequences, 5.9% being singletons. The receptor was derived from a human donor who was either an allogeneic HSCT recipient or a stem cell or donor lymphocyte infusion donor (not recorded which). It is not recorded whose cells these are; they may come from a transplant donor. This sequence joins TRBV7-9 and TRBJ2-1; D might be TRBD2 (5 bases). The sequenced material came from blood, either unsorted or a sorted T cell fraction (not recorded which). CDR3 in DNA: TGTGCCAGCAGCTTTTTCGTGGGAGAGAGCGATGAGCAGTTCTTC. Its translation is CASSFFVGESDEQFF.